The entry that follows covers one T cell receptor beta chain sequence. This clone was recorded a few times. The antigen this receptor binds is unknown. Base qualities are not recorded, but no much larger clone differs from it by a single base. The data originate from a study of T cell responses to AZD1222 COVID-19 vaccine listed by TCRdb under 2021. About the full investigation: AZD1222 recipients given second doses at about 4 weeks or at about 12 weeks were pooled, since spike-specific TCR depth and breadth were not found to differ between the two schedules. Trial participants were enrolled by age into 18-55, 56-69 and 70-plus year subgroups, with roughly 160, 29 and 62 TCR-sequenced participants respectively. A total of about 230 trial participants underwent TCR sequencing, of whom 207 received two doses of AZD1222 and approximately 25 received two doses of the MenACWY control vaccine.

Study-level results and caveats: No day 14 peak-response samples were available, so repertoires were characterized only after the peak T cell response. The whole spike protein was spanned by vaccine-associated CD4 TCRs, and dominant responses were seen in regions 160-218 and 743-854. Conclusions about previously exposed vaccinees are limited, since just 5 or 6 AZD1222 recipients were seropositive for SARS-CoV-2 at baseline. After two AZD1222 doses, spike-specific TCR breadth and depth were significantly higher than at day 0 and than in MenACWY recipients. Participants were mostly white British, with more females than males. The authors suggested clonal diversity may have been underestimated. Nearly half of unique spike-specific TCRs reportedly recognized epitopes outside regions mutated in the B.1.351 and B.1.1.7 variants. In the small 56-69-year group, the increase in depth fell short of significance, most likely because of low power.

Per the publication, the time point label means: baseline before first vaccination. Vaccinee samples were obtained from the UK trials COV001 and COV002, which included a single-blind randomized controlled phase 2/3 trial of AZD1222 (ChAdOx1 nCoV-19) in healthy adults. Trial participant PBMC samples were collected at day 0 and day 28 after the second dose for TCRbeta chain sequencing. As encoded in the germline V gene, CDR1 is MNHNS while CDR2 is SASEGT. V is pruned by 2 bases and J by 13 bases, leaving 4 bases of the junction without a gene match. The CDR3 starts with the cysteine, ends with the phenylalanine, and has 11 residues. The retained sequence is limited to the CDR3, 33 bases, with the frame set at the first base. The CDR3 regions of human TCRbeta chains were analyzed by immunosequencing. The study's processing was this. TCRs in the repertoires were compared against a reference library of SARS-CoV-2-specific TCRs that had been generated with the MIRA antigen-specificity platform. Breadth was defined as the fraction of unique TCRs that were SARS-CoV-2-associated, and depth was defined as the fraction of total T cells that were SARS-CoV-2-associated. Using the MIRA data, each spike-specific TCR was mapped to the spike region that the TCR reacts to and placed in a CD4 or CD8 class. Log10-transformed breadth and depth values were compared by one-way ANOVA with Sidak's multiple comparisons tests. In TCRdb, the immuneACCESS table is reduced to in-frame sequences with V and J assigned. These tables do not hold every clone; where another copy was compared, an unresolved V gene accounts for under half, and the others remain unexplained. V and J calls and clone size are copied from that table; D and trimming were computed from the DNA. A total of some 80,000 clones appear in this sample, 90% to 95% of them only once. Around 5.3% of the sample is taken by the ten largest.

Here the sequenced sample was peripheral blood, taken on day 0 of AZD1222 vaccination. The rearrangement combines TRBV6-1 with TRBJ2-7, and 8 junction bases match TRBD2. The clonotype was recovered from an adult in good health. For the CDR3, the sequence is CASSEREGYYF. DNA sequence: TGTGCCAGCAGTGAACGGGAGGGGTACTACTTC.